Following are 15 T cell receptor beta chains from one sample sequenced in a study of T cells in Graves' hyperthyroidism and ophthalmopathy (dated by TCRdb to about 2019). The protocol used for the library was multiplex PCR. Reads for this sample came from an Illumina HiSeq 2000. Amplification of TCR beta CDR3 regions was carried out from RNA transcripts. The TCR CDR3 was subjected to a first round of RT-PCR using the HTBI primer set and the Qiagen OneStep RT-PCR kit. TCRdb ran its own pipeline on the public reads, namely fastp trimming at Q25 and MiXCR clone calling, and kept in-frame beta chains. Merged by CDR3 protein, the rows form single entries marked with the most common genes and DNA. The sample data list around 540,000 distinct CDR3 sequences, and 15% to 20% of these were observed just once. The top ten hold around 28% of the sample. The sample was blood. The receptors were sampled from a woman aged 25 to 45 with Graves' ophthalmopathy.

The chain has TRBV19 and TRBJ2-7; D not certain. V lost 3 bases to trimming and J lost 2 bases, with 11 bases between them. The CDR3 length is 14 residues. Germline CDR1 LNHDA, CDR2 SQIVND (reference sequence). The CDR3 sequence is CASSIPDRTYEQYF. The CDR3 nucleotides read TGTGCCAGTAGTATCCCGGACCGTACCTACGAGCAGTACTTC.

There are many counts of this clonotype. This chain joins TRBV20-1 and TRBJ2-3; 11 bases are a match to TRBD2. V lost 3 bases to trimming and J lost 4 bases; unmatched junction nucleotides: 15. The CDR3 contains 18 residues. Germline CDR1 and CDR2: DFQATT and SNEGSKA (reference sequence). CDR3 loop: CSASDLAGGAAASDTQYF. CDR3 DNA sequence: TGCAGTGCTAGCGATCTAGCGGGAGGCGCCGCGGCCTCAGATACGCAGTATTTT.

The chain joins TRBV12-3 or TRBV12-4 to TRBJ2-6, with D unresolved. This CDR3 has 14 residues. The V end lost 2 bases, the J end lost 3 bases, and 5 bases lay between the germline ends. In DNA, the CDR3 is TGTGCCAGCAGTTTATTCGGTGGGGCCAACGTCCTGACTTTC. This translates into CASSLFGGANVLTF.

This clonotype was picked up a small number of times. V usage is TRBV20-1 and J usage is TRBJ1-1; D not certain. CDR1 and CDR2 (germline): DFQATT, SNEGSKA (reference sequence). The CDR3 is 11 residues long. The germline V and J ends were trimmed by 6 bases and 0 bases, with 5 bases remaining between them. The CDR3 DNA is TGCAGTGCAACAGTGAACACTGAAGCTTTCTTT. Translating it yields CSATVNTEAFF.

This clonotype was observed at least ten times. V gene TRBV5-1 combines with J gene TRBJ2-1, with a tentative D call TRBD1 (5 bases). The CDR3 covers 14 residues. The germline V and J ends were trimmed by 0 bases and 4 bases, with 8 bases remaining between them. Germline values: CDR1 SGHRS, CDR2 YFSETQ. As DNA, the CDR3 is TGCGCCAGCAGCTTGGAGCCAGGGTACAATGAGCAGTTCTTC. This codes for CASSLEPGYNEQFF.

This clonotype occurred many times. V gene TRBV6-2 or TRBV6-3 combines with J gene TRBJ2-1; TRBD2 matches at 11 bases. The CDR3 extends over 13 amino acids. Germline lookup yields CDR1 MNHEY and CDR2 SVGEGT. Trimming at V came to 10 bases and at J to 8 bases, leaving 7 bases not matched to a gene. CDR3 amino acids: CATRLAGRDEQFF. DNA of the CDR3: TGTGCCACGAGACTAGCGGGACGGGATGAGCAGTTCTTC.

This clonotype was detected ten times or more. The genes are TRBV30 and TRBJ1-1; D is possibly TRBD1 (5 bases). Germline CDR1 GTSNPN, CDR2 SVGIG (reference sequence). The ends were cut back, 2 bases at V and 7 bases at J, with 11 bases in the middle. The CDR3 consists of 12 residues. The CDR3 DNA follows: TGTGCCTGGAGTCCGACGACAGATGAAGCTTTCTTT. This encodes CAWSPTTDEAFF.

This clonotype was seen repeatedly, ten times or more. The rearrangement uses TRBV2 and TRBJ2-2; unclear D gene. CDR3 length: 15 residues. V was cut by 10 bases and J by 0 bases, with 15 bases left in between. The germline gives CDR1 SNHLY, CDR2 FYNNEI. Written as DNA, the CDR3 is TGTGCCACCAAGGTCCAGTTCGCGAACACCGGGGAGCTGTTTTTT. This gives the protein CATKVQFANTGELFF.

This clonotype was picked up many times. This chain links TRBV27 with TRBJ2-1, with 10 bases fitting TRBD2. The CDR3 runs to 14 residues. Unmatched junction bases numbered 3, after V lost 6 bases and J lost 4 bases. Per germline, CDR1 MNHEY and CDR2 SMNVEV (reference sequence). The CDR3 nucleotides are TGTGCCAGCAGCTTAGCGGGAGGTTACAATGAGCAGTTCTTC. This sequence encodes CASSLAGGYNEQFF.

In this sample, this clonotype turned up many times. The chain couples TRBV20-1 to TRBJ2-1; TRBD2 agrees at 9 bases. Per the germline V gene, CDR1 is DFQATT and CDR2 is SNEGSKA (reference sequence). This CDR3 is built from 13 residues. V trimming: 4 bases; J trimming: 4 bases; junction bases outside the gene matches: 2. In nucleotides, the CDR3 is TGCAGTGCTATAGCGGGAGCGTACAATGAGCAGTTCTTC. Translation gives CSAIAGAYNEQFF.

The DNA of the CDR3 is TGTGCCAGCAGTGAACCCCGGACTTCGGATGCTTTCTTT. This gives the protein CASSEPRTSDAFF. The rearrangement links TRBV6-1 to TRBJ1-1; D unresolved. The V end was cut by 2 bases, the J end by 11 bases, with 15 bases between. This CDR3 is built from 13 residues. Per germline, CDR1 MNHNS and CDR2 SASEGT.

This clonotype has ten or more counts. The chain links TRBV5-1 to TRBJ2-1; TRBD2 matches 8 bases. V trimming: 5 bases; J trimming: 8 bases; junction bases outside the gene matches: 9. CDR3 length: 14 amino acids. Germline loops: CDR1 SGHRS, CDR2 YFSETQ. In DNA, the CDR3 is TGCGCCAGCAGGTCGACTAGCGTTTTTTATGAGCAGTTCTTC. Translating it yields CASRSTSVFYEQFF.

This chain links TRBV12-3 or TRBV12-4 with TRBJ1-6, with D hard to call. This CDR3 comprises 14 residues. Trimming stripped 3 bases from V and 9 bases from J, with 12 bases between. The DNA for the CDR3 is TGTGCCAGCAGTTTGACGGAGCGAGGTTCACCCCTCCACTTT. Protein sequence: CASSLTERGSPLHF.

CDR3 residues: CSASPGGRGYTF. CDR3 nucleotides: TGCAGTGCTTCTCCAGGGGGGCGGGGCTACACCTTC. The chain has TRBV20-1 and TRBJ1-2; 7 bases fit TRBD1. CDR3 size: 12 residues. J lost 8 bases, V lost 5 bases, and 8 bases had no gene match. Germline V CDR1 and CDR2: DFQATT, SNEGSKA (reference sequence).

The sample holds a few counts of this clonotype. This chain joins TRBV20-1 and TRBJ2-7, with 10 positions matching TRBD1. V trimming: 6 bases; J trimming: 5 bases; junction bases outside the gene matches: 13. CDR1 DFQATT and CDR2 SNEGSKA come from the germline V gene (reference sequence). The CDR3 runs 15 residues. The CDR3 sequence: CSAIVGQGIWNEQYF. The CDR3 DNA follows: TGCAGTGCCATAGTGGGACAGGGGATTTGGAACGAGCAGTACTTC.